A selection of T cell receptor beta chains follows, all from one sample in a study of blood T cell repertoires in COVID-19. Here immunoSEQ multiplex PCR was the method, and the copy in TCRdb shows in-frame clones only, minus some. The table records 200,000 to 300,000 clones, roughly 86% of them present only once. The sample comprised peripheral blood. All receptors come from a woman aged 60 to 75 with COVID-19, enrolled during active disease. Both conserved end residues are part of each CDR3. Fields, in order: D gene, clone size, J gene, V gene, CDR3 DNA, CDR3 protein. The D gene is left open where the match is weak. Expanded clones are given a class, and other clones once, few, many or no size at all.

D gene: TRBD1; clone size: .; J gene: TRBJ1-4; V gene: TRBV15; CDR3 DNA: TGTGCCACCAGCGACAGACAGGGGTGGAATGAAAAACTGTTTTTT; CDR3 protein: CATSDRQGWNEKLFF
D gene: TRBD2; clone size: once; J gene: TRBJ2-3; V gene: TRBV6-2/TRBV6-3; CDR3 DNA: TGTGCCAGCAACCCAGCGGGAGTTGCAGATACGCAGTATTTT; CDR3 protein: CASNPAGVADTQYF
D gene: TRBD1; clone size: .; J gene: TRBJ2-3; V gene: TRBV28; CDR3 DNA: TGTGCCAGCAGTTTTGGGGGACAGGCGGCAGATACGCAGTATTTT; CDR3 protein: CASSFGGQAADTQYF
D gene: TRBD1; clone size: few; J gene: TRBJ1-1; V gene: TRBV7-9; CDR3 DNA: TGTGCCAGCAGCCAACGACAGGGCACTGAAGCTTTCTTT; CDR3 protein: CASSQRQGTEAFF
D gene: .; clone size: .; J gene: TRBJ2-1; V gene: TRBV7-9; CDR3 DNA: TGTGCCAGCAGCGCACTCAGGAATGAGCAGTTCTTC; CDR3 protein: CASSALRNEQFF
D gene: .; clone size: .; J gene: TRBJ2-5; V gene: TRBV11-2; CDR3 DNA: TGTGCCAGCAGCCGCGAACGGAGGGATTGGGCCCAGTACTTC; CDR3 protein: CASSRERRDWAQYF
D gene: .; clone size: .; J gene: TRBJ1-2; V gene: TRBV5-6; CDR3 DNA: TGTGCCAGCAGCTTGGAAGGAGATCCTAACTATGGCTACACCTTC; CDR3 protein: CASSLEGDPNYGYTF
D gene: TRBD1; clone size: once; J gene: TRBJ1-4; V gene: TRBV25-1; CDR3 DNA: TGTGCCAGCAGTGCTCCGACAGGGATCGGCGAAAAACTGTTTTTT; CDR3 protein: CASSAPTGIGEKLFF
D gene: .; clone size: once; J gene: TRBJ2-1; V gene: TRBV24-1; CDR3 DNA: TGTGCCACCAGTGATGTTAATTCGCAGTTCTTC; CDR3 protein: CATSDVNSQFF
D gene: TRBD1; clone size: .; J gene: TRBJ2-5; V gene: TRBV3-1/TRBV3-2; CDR3 DNA: TGTGCCAGCAGCCATGGGACAGGCCAAGAGACCCAGTACTTC; CDR3 protein: CASSHGTGQETQYF
D gene: TRBD2; clone size: .; J gene: TRBJ2-3; V gene: TRBV30; CDR3 DNA: TGTGCCTGGGCCGACGGGAGGTCGACAGATACGCAGTATTTT; CDR3 protein: CAWADGRSTDTQYF
D gene: .; clone size: few; J gene: TRBJ1-4; V gene: TRBV28; CDR3 DNA: TGTGCCAGCACCCAGGAGGCCTTTGAAAAACTGTTTTTT; CDR3 protein: CASTQEAFEKLFF
D gene: .; clone size: .; J gene: TRBJ2-5; V gene: TRBV2; CDR3 DNA: TGTGCCAGCAGTGGACAGTGGGAGACCCAGTACTTC; CDR3 protein: CASSGQWETQYF
D gene: TRBD2; clone size: .; J gene: TRBJ2-7; V gene: TRBV6-2/TRBV6-3; CDR3 DNA: TGTGCCAGCAGTTCGACTAGCGGATACGAGCAGTACTTC; CDR3 protein: CASSSTSGYEQYF
D gene: .; clone size: .; J gene: TRBJ1-2; V gene: TRBV3-1/TRBV3-2; CDR3 DNA: TGTGCCAGCAGCCAAGATAATGGCTACACCTTC; CDR3 protein: CASSQDNGYTF
D gene: TRBD1; clone size: .; J gene: TRBJ2-5; V gene: TRBV7-2; CDR3 DNA: TGTGCCAGCAGCTTACAGGGACAGGGACAAGAGACCCAGTACTTC; CDR3 protein: CASSLQGQGQETQYF
D gene: .; clone size: .; J gene: TRBJ1-6; V gene: TRBV30; CDR3 DNA: TGTGCGGAGGGTTTTGGTTCACCCCTCCACTTT; CDR3 protein: CAEGFGSPLHF